This T cell receptor beta chain was sequenced during a study of cytomegalovirus exposure and HLA in healthy donors. About the study: The same platform was used for the roughly 120 validation repertoires as for the roughly 670 first-cohort repertoires, as reported in a later analysis. Whole-study findings and limits: In vitro, three CMV-associated chains proved specific for CMV antigens. It was approximately 150 TCR beta chains that were listed as cytomegalovirus-associated.

Points on this clone: Its antigen is unidentified.

Profiling relied on immunoSEQ multiplex PCR, and the TCRdb table lists in-frame clones only, not all of them. The table records 100,000 to 150,000 clones, 80% to 90% of them present only once. CDR1 is MNHEY and CDR2 is SMNVEV in the germline V gene (reference sequence). The CDR3 length is 15 residues. V trimming: 5 bases; J trimming: 3 bases; junction bases outside the gene matches: 5. The rearrangement links TRBV27 to TRBJ2-7; 12 nucleotides match TRBD2. The sequence came from a woman under 30 in good health and CMV-seronegative. The sequencing sample was made of PBMCs. CDR3 nucleotide sequence: TGTGCCAGCAGTGGCAGGACTAGCGGGAACTACGAGCAGTACTTC. Translated: CASSGRTSGNYEQYF.